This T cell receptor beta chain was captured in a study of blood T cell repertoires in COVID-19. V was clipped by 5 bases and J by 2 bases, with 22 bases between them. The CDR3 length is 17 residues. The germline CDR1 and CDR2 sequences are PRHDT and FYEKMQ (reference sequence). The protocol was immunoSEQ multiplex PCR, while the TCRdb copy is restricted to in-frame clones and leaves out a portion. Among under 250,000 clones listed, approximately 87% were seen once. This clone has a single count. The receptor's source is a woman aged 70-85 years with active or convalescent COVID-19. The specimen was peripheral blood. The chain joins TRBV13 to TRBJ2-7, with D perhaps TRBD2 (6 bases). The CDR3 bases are TGTGCCAGCAGCCCCCTTAGGACTACCGGAATAACCTACGAGCAGTACTTC. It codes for CASSPLRTTGITYEQYF.